The 2 T cell receptor beta chains reported below all come from one sample, sequenced in a study of blood T cell repertoires in COVID-19. Some clones are missing from TCRdb's copy, which holds only in-frame ones; the method was immunoSEQ multiplex PCR. The sample lists 250,000 to 300,000 clones, approximately 89% seen once, with approximately 10% in the top ten. Sample: peripheral blood. These receptors were collected from a woman aged 70-85 years with COVID-19, enrolled during active disease.

The CDR3 DNA reads as TGTGCCAGCAGTTTGAGCTTTTGGGAGCAGTACTTC. As protein: CASSLSFWEQYF. The chain uses TRBV12-3 or TRBV12-4 and TRBJ2-7; D is ambiguous. V shed 3 bases and J shed 7 bases, with 10 bases lying between them. This CDR3 has 12 residues.

The chain joins TRBV5-3 to TRBJ1-5, with 9 bases matching TRBD1. TRBV5-3 is known as an ORF, though its function is uncertain. This CDR3 has 14 amino acids. After removal of 8 bases from V and 7 bases from J, the junction contained 10 bases not matched to a gene. This chain's CDR3 is CASGHRGPRQPQHF. The CDR3 DNA sequence: TGTGCCAGCGGACACAGGGGGCCCCGGCAGCCCCAGCATTTT.